One T cell receptor beta chain is described in this entry. The data were obtained in a study of OX40 agonist ivuxolimab in advanced cancers. The CDR3 spans 17 residues. V lost 3 bases to trimming and J lost 7 bases; unmatched junction nucleotides: 12. CDR1 and CDR2 (germline): ENHRY, SYGVKD. Data came from immunoSEQ multiplex PCR; TCRdb stores just in-frame clones and leaves some out. The sample shows approximately 90,000 clones, less than 95% of them seen only once. The TCR was taken from an adult with an advanced solid tumor such as melanoma, head and neck, liver or kidney cancer. The sample was CD4+ or CD8+ T cells sorted from blood, taken in a trial of the OX40 agonist ivuxolimab. The rearrangement joins TRBV10-3 to TRBJ2-1; TRBD2 aligns across 10 bases. The DNA of the CDR3 is TGTGCCATCAGTGACTCCCCCCCTAGCGGGAGCGAGAATGAGCAGTTCTTC. Encoded protein: CAISDSPPSGSENEQFF.